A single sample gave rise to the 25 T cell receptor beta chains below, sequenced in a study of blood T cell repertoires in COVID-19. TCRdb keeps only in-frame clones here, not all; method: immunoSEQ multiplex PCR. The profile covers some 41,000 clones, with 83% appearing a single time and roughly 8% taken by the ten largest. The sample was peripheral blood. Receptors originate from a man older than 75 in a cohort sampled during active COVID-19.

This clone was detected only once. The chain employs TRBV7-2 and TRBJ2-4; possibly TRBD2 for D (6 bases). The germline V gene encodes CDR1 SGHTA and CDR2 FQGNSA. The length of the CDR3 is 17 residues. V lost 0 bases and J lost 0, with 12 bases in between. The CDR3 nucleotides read TGTGCCAGCAGCTTAGCCGGAGGGGTCGGAGCCAAAAACATTCAGTACTTC. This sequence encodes CASSLAGGVGAKNIQYF.

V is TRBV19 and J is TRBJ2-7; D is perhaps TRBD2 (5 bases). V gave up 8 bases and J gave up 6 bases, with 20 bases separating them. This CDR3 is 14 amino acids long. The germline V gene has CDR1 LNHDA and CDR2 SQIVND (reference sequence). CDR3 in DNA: TGTGCCAGTCCGTCCACGCCAGCGGCAGTCGAGCAGTACTTC. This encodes CASPSTPAAVEQYF.

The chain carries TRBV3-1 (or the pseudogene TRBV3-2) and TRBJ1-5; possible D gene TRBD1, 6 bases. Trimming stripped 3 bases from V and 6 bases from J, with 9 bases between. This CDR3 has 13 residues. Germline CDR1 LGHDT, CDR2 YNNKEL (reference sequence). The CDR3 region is CASSQGATQPQHF. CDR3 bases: TGTGCCAGCAGCCAGGGGGCGACTCAGCCCCAGCATTTT.

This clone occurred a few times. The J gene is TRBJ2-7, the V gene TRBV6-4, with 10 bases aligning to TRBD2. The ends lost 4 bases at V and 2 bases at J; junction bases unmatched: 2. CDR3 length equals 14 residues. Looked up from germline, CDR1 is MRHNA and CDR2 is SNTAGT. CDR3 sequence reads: CASSGLAGTYEQYF. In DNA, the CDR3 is TGTGCCAGCAGTGGACTAGCGGGTACCTACGAGCAGTACTTC.

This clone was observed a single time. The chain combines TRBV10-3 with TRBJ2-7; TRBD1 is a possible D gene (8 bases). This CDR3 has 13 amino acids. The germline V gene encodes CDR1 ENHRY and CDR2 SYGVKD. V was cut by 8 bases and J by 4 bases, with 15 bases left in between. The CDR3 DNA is TGTGCCATCGGACAGGGAGGGGATTACGAGCAGTACTTC. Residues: CAIGQGGDYEQYF.

In DNA, the CDR3 is TGTGCCAGCAGCTTGAGACTAGCGGGAGGCGGAACCTACAATGAGCAGTTCTTC. This codes for CASSLRLAGGGTYNEQFF. This sequence joins TRBV5-5 and TRBJ2-1, with 13 nucleotides matching TRBD2. The V segment lost 1 base and the J segment 2 bases; nucleotides outside the gene matches: 6. This CDR3 comprises 18 residues. CDR1 and CDR2 (germline): SGHKS, YYEKEE (reference sequence).

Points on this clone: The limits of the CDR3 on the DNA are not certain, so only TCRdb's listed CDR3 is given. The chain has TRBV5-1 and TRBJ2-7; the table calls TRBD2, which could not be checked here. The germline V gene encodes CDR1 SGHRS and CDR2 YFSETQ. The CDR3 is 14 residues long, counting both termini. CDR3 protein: CASSFSGPGDEQYF.

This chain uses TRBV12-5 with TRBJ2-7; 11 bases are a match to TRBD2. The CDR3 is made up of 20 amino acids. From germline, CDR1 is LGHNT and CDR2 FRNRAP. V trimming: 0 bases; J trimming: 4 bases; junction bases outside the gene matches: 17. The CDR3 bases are TGTGCTAGTGGTTTGGTACGTTCAGGGATATCGACTAGCGGGAATTACGAGCAGTACTTC. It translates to CASGLVRSGISTSGNYEQYF.

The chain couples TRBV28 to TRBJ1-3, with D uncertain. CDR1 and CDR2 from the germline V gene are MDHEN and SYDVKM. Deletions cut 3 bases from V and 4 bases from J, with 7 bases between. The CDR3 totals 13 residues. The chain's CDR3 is CASSFFGGNTIYF. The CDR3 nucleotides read TGTGCCAGCAGTTTTTTCGGGGGAAACACCATATATTTT. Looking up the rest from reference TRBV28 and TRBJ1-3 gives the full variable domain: DVKVTQSSRYLVKRTGEKVFLECVQDMDHENMFWYRQDPGLGLRLIYFSYDVKMKEKGDIPEGYSVSREKKERFSLILESASTNQTSMYLCASSFFGGNTIYFGEGSWLTVV.

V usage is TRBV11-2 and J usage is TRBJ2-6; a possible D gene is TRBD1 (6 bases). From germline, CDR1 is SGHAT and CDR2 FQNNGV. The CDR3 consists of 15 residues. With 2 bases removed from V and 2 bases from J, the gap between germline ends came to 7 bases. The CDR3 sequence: CASSLTGTGANVLTF. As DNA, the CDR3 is TGTGCCAGCAGCTTAACAGGGACTGGGGCCAACGTCCTGACTTTC.

CDR3 sequence (DNA): TGTGCCAGCAGCCCCGGGAGGGGGTTACACTATGGCTACACCTTC. It translates to CASSPGRGLHYGYTF. This rearrangement joins TRBV7-2 to TRBJ1-2; D is possibly TRBD1 (6 bases). Per the germline V gene, CDR1 is SGHTA and CDR2 is FQGNSA. The CDR3 has 15 residues. Trimming cost V 5 bases and J 3 bases, with 16 bases left between them.

CDR3 protein: CASSFGSGFSGDPRGTQYF. In DNA form, the CDR3 reads TGTGCCAGCAGCTTTGGCTCTGGGTTTAGCGGGGACCCCCGGGGTACGCAGTATTTT. V gene TRBV7-2 combines with J gene TRBJ2-3, with 8 positions matching TRBD2. CDR1 is SGHTA, CDR2 FQGNSA, per germline. Trimming took 3 bases from V and 8 from J; bases not matched to a gene: 22. This CDR3 comprises 19 residues.

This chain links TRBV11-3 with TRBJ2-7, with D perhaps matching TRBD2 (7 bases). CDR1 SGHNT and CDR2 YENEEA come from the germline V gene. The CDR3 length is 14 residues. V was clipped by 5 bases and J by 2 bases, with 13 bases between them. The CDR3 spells CASSQRGGPYEQYF. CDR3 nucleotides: TGTGCCAGCAGCCAGAGGGGGGGACCCTACGAGCAGTACTTC.

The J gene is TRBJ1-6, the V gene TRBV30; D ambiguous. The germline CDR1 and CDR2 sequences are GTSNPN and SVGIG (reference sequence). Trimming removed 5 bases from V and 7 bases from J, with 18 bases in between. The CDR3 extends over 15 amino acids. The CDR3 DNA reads TGTGCCTGGCGGAGGCCGGGCACGCGGAATTCACCCCTCCACTTT. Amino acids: CAWRRPGTRNSPLHF.

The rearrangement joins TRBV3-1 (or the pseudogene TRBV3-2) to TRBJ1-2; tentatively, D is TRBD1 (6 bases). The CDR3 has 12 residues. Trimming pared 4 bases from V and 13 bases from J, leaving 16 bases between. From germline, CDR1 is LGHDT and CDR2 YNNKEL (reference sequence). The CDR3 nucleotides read TGTGCCAGCAGCCGTAGGGACACCCCGACCACCTTC. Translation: CASSRRDTPTTF.

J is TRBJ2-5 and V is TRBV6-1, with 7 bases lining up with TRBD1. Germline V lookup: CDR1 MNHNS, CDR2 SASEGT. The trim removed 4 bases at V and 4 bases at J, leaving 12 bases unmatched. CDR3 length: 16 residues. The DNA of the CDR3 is TGTGCCAGCAGTGCTGGGACAGCCTGGAGGAGAGAGACCCAGTACTTC. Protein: CASSAGTAWRRETQYF.

CDR3 sequence: CASRLSRDRGQETQYF. CDR3 sequence (DNA): TGCGCCAGCAGGCTTTCCCGGGACAGGGGGCAAGAGACCCAGTACTTC. This rearrangement joins TRBV10-2 to TRBJ2-5; 11 nucleotides align to TRBD1. From germline, CDR1 is WSHSY and CDR2 SAAADI. The V gene end was trimmed by 6 bases and the J gene end by 2 bases; junction bases not matched to a gene: 8. The CDR3 is made up of 16 amino acids.

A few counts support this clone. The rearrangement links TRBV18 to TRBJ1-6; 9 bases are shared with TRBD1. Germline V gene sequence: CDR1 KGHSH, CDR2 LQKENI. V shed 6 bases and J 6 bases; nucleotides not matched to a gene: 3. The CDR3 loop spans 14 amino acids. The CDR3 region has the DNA TGTGCCAGCTCTCCGGGACAGGGTAATTCACCCCTCCACTTT. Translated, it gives CASSPGQGNSPLHF.

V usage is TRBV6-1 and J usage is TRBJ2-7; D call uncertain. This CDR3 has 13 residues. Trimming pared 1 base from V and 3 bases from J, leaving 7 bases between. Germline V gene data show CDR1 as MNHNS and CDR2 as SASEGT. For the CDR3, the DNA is TGTGCCAGCAGTGAAGGTAGTAACTACGAGCAGTACTTC. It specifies CASSEGSNYEQYF.

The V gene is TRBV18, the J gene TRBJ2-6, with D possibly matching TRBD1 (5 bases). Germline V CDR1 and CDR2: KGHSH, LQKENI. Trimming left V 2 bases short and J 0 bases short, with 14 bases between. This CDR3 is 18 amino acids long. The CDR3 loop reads CASSPFSGALSGANVLTF. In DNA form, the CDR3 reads TGTGCCAGCTCACCATTTTCTGGGGCCCTCTCTGGGGCCAACGTCCTGACTTTC.

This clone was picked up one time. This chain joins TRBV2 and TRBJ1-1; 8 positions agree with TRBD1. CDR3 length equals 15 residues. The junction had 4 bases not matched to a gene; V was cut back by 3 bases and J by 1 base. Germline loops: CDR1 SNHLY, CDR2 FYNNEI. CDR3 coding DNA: TGTGCCAGCAGTGATACCGGGACAGGGAACACTGAAGCTTTCTTT. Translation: CASSDTGTGNTEAFF.

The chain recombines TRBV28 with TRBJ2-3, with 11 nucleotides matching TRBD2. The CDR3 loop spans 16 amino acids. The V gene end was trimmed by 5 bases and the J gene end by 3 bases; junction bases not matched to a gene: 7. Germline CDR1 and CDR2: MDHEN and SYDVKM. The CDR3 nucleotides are TGTGCCAGCAGTGGGGCTAGCGGGAGGTCGACAGATACGCAGTATTTT. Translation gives CASSGASGRSTDTQYF. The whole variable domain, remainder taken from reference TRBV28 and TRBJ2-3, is DVKVTQSSRYLVKRTGEKVFLECVQDMDHENMFWYRQDPGLGLRLIYFSYDVKMKEKGDIPEGYSVSREKKERFSLILESASTNQTSMYLCASSGASGRSTDTQYFGPGTRLTVL.

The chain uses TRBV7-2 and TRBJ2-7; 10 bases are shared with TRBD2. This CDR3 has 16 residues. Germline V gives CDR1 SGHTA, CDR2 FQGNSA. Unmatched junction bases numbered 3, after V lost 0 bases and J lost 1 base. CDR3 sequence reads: CASSLARAGGSYEQYF. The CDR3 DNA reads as TGTGCCAGCAGCTTAGCGCGAGCGGGAGGGTCCTACGAGCAGTACTTC.

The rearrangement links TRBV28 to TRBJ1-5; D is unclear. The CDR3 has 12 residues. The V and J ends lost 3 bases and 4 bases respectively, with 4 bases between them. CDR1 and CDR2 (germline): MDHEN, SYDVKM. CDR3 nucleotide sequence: TGTGCCAGCAGTTTTCTAAATCAGCCCCAGCATTTT. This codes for CASSFLNQPQHF.

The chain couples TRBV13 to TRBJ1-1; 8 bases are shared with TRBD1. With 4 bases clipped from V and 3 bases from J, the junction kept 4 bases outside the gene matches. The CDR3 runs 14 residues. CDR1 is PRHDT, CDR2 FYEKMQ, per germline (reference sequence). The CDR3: CASSSGQGDTEAFF. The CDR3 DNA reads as TGTGCCAGCAGCTCCGGACAGGGAGACACTGAAGCTTTCTTT. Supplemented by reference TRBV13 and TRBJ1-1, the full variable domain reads AAGVIQSPRHLIKEKRETATLKCYPIPRHDTVYWYQQGPGQDPQFLISFYEKMQSDKGSIPDRFSAQQFSDYHSELNMSSLELGDSALYFCASSSGQGDTEAFFGQGTRLTVV.